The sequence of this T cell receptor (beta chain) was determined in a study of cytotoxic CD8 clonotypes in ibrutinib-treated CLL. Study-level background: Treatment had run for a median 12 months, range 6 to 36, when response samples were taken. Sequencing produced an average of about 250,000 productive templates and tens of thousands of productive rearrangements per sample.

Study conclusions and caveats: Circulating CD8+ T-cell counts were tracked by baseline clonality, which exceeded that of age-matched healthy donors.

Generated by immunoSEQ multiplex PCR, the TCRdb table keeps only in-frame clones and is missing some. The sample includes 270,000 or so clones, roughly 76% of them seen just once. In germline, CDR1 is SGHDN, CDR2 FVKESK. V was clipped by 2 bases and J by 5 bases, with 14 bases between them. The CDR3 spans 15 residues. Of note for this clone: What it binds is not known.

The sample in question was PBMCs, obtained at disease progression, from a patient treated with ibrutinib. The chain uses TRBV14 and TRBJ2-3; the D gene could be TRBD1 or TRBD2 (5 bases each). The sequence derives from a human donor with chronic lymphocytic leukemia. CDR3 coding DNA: TGTGCCAGCAGCCAACCGGGACCCCGGGGAGATACGCAGTATTTT. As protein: CASSQPGPRGDTQYF.